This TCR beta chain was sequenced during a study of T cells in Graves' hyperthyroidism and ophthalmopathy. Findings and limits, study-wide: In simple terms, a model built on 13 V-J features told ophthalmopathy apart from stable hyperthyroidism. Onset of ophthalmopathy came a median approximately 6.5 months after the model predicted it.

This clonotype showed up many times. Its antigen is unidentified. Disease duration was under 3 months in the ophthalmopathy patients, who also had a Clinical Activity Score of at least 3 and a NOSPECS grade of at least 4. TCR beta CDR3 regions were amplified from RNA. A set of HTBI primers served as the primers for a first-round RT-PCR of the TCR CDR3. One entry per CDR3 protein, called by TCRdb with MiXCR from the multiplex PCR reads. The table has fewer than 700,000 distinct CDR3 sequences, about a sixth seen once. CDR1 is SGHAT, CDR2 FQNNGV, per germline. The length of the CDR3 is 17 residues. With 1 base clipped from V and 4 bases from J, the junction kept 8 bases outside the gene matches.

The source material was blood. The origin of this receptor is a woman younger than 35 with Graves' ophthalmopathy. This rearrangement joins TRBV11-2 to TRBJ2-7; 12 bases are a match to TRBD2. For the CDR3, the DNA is TGTGCCAGCAGCTTAGGGCCCCTAGCGGGGGGGTTTTACGAGCAGTACTTC. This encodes CASSLGPLAGGFYEQYF. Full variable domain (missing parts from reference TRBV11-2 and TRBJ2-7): EAGVAQSPRYKIIEKRQSVAFWCNPISGHATLYWYQQILGQGPKLLIQFQNNGVVDDSQLPKDRFSAERLKGVDSTLKIQPAKLEDSAVYLCASSLGPLAGGFYEQYFGPGTRLTVT.